This TCR beta chain was profiled in a study of Tregs in tolerant kidney transplant recipients. CDR1 and CDR2 from the germline V gene are SGDLS and YYNGEE. With 3 bases removed from V and 13 bases from J, the gap between germline ends came to 19 bases. This CDR3 is 13 amino acids long. Method: immunoSEQ multiplex PCR; TCRdb's copy keeps in-frame clones and lacks some. Among over 50,000 clones listed, over 75% were seen once. Source: Tregs from blood, taken before the transplant. This chain uses TRBV9 with TRBJ1-2; the D gene is possibly TRBD1 (5 bases). The clonotype was recovered from a human donor who received a combined kidney and bone marrow transplant. The chain's CDR3 is CASSAHPRARVTF. For the CDR3, the DNA is TGTGCCAGCAGCGCCCACCCGAGGGCCAGGGTCACCTTC.